A selection of T cell receptor beta chains follows, all from one sample in a study of T cells in Graves' hyperthyroidism and ophthalmopathy. Each CDR3 protein gets one entry after TCRdb re-called the multiplex PCR reads with MiXCR. This table has around 450,000 distinct CDR3 sequences, roughly an eighth appearing once. What was sequenced was blood. These receptors came from a woman aged 18-29 years with Graves' hyperthyroidism. Each CDR3 is given with its conserved first and last residue. Fields, in order: D gene, clone size, V gene, J gene, CDR3 protein, CDR3 DNA. The D gene is left open where the match is weak. The listing skips clone size in some rows; elsewhere it reads once, few, many or a size class.

d_call: NA
clone_size: many
v_call: TRBV6-5
j_call: TRBJ2-7
cdr3_aa: CASSYGSGSEQYF
cdr3_nt: TGTGCCAGCAGTTACGGTTCCGGGTCCGAGCAGTACTTC

d_call: NA
clone_size: many
v_call: TRBV5-1
j_call: TRBJ1-1
cdr3_aa: CASSLALGSSNTEAFF
cdr3_nt: TGCGCCAGCAGCTTGGCACTCGGTTCATCGAACACTGAAGCTTTCTTT

d_call: TRBD2
clone_size: few
v_call: TRBV3-1
j_call: TRBJ2-3
cdr3_aa: CASSQKSGRNTDTQYF
cdr3_nt: TGTGCCAGCAGTCAGAAAAGCGGGAGAAACACAGATACGCAGTATTTT

d_call: TRBD2
clone_size: NA
v_call: TRBV7-2
j_call: TRBJ2-1
cdr3_aa: CAGSFPTSGTNNEQFF
cdr3_nt: TGTGCCGGCAGCTTCCCGACTAGCGGGACTAACAATGAGCAGTTCTTC

d_call: TRBD2
clone_size: few
v_call: TRBV4-1
j_call: TRBJ2-7
cdr3_aa: CASSQEPGLAHYEQYF
cdr3_nt: TGCGCCAGCAGCCAAGAACCGGGACTAGCGCACTACGAGCAGTACTTC

d_call: NA
clone_size: many
v_call: TRBV27
j_call: TRBJ2-2
cdr3_aa: CASSSLEGAGELFF
cdr3_nt: TGTGCCAGCAGTTCGTTAGAAGGAGCCGGGGAGCTGTTTTTT

d_call: TRBD1
clone_size: many
v_call: TRBV30
j_call: TRBJ1-1
cdr3_aa: CAWSVEGAGGENTEAFF
cdr3_nt: TGTGCCTGGAGTGTAGAAGGGGCAGGGGGCGAGAACACTGAAGCTTTCTTT

d_call: NA
clone_size: NA
v_call: TRBV9
j_call: TRBJ2-1
cdr3_aa: CASSGLRMGYNEQFF
cdr3_nt: TGTGCCAGCAGCGGGCTGCGGATGGGCTACAATGAGCAGTTCTTC

d_call: NA
clone_size: many
v_call: TRBV2
j_call: TRBJ1-5
cdr3_aa: CASSARAGSNQPQHF
cdr3_nt: TGTGCCAGCAGTGCAAGGGCAGGGAGCAATCAGCCCCAGCATTTT

d_call: NA
clone_size: few
v_call: TRBV12-3/TRBV12-4
j_call: TRBJ2-1
cdr3_aa: CASSLSLGYEQFF
cdr3_nt: TGTGCCAGCAGTTTGTCCCTAGGGTATGAGCAGTTCTTC

d_call: NA
clone_size: few
v_call: TRBV7-2
j_call: TRBJ1-1
cdr3_aa: CASSSGFADTEAFF
cdr3_nt: TGTGCCAGCAGCTCGGGGTTTGCGGACACTGAAGCTTTCTTT

d_call: NA
clone_size: many
v_call: TRBV27
j_call: TRBJ1-2
cdr3_aa: CASRSLDGRATEGYTF
cdr3_nt: TGTGCCAGCAGAAGCCTCGACGGGAGGGCTACGGAAGGCTACACCTTC

d_call: NA
clone_size: many
v_call: TRBV11-3
j_call: TRBJ2-1
cdr3_aa: CASSLERGKQFF
cdr3_nt: TGTGCCAGCAGCTTAGAGCGCGGTAAGCAGTTCTTC

d_call: NA
clone_size: few
v_call: TRBV14
j_call: TRBJ2-1
cdr3_aa: CASSQDLGYNEQFF
cdr3_nt: TGTGCCAGCAGCCAAGATCTAGGGTACAATGAGCAGTTCTTC

d_call: NA
clone_size: many
v_call: TRBV18
j_call: TRBJ2-7
cdr3_aa: CASSPTELEQYF
cdr3_nt: TGTGCCAGCTCACCGACAGAGTTGGAGCAGTACTTC

d_call: NA
clone_size: NA
v_call: TRBV12-3/TRBV12-4
j_call: TRBJ2-1
cdr3_aa: CASSNAPRTYNEQFF
cdr3_nt: TGTGCCAGCAGTAACGCGCCCCGAACCTACAATGAGCAGTTCTTC

d_call: TRBD1
clone_size: NA
v_call: TRBV5-4
j_call: TRBJ1-3
cdr3_aa: CASSYTGVSSGNTIYF
cdr3_nt: TGTGCCAGCAGCTACACAGGGGTGAGCTCTGGAAACACCATATATTTT

d_call: NA
clone_size: few
v_call: TRBV25-1
j_call: TRBJ1-2
cdr3_aa: CASSEWLSRGADGYTF
cdr3_nt: TGTGCCAGCAGTGAATGGTTATCACGGGGGGCGGATGGCTACACCTTC

d_call: NA
clone_size: NA
v_call: TRBV5-1
j_call: TRBJ1-1
cdr3_aa: CASSLEAAMNTEAFF
cdr3_nt: TGCGCCAGCAGCTTGGAGGCCGCCATGAACACTGAAGCTTTCTTT

d_call: NA
clone_size: NA
v_call: TRBV27
j_call: TRBJ2-6
cdr3_aa: CASSLRHASGANVLTF
cdr3_nt: TGTGCCAGCAGTTTGCGGCACGCCTCTGGGGCCAACGTCCTGACTTTC